This is a list of T cell receptor beta chains from one sample in a study of CD8+CD57+ T cells in acquired aplastic anemia. A single record per CDR3 protein comes from TCRdb applying MiXCR to the reads. The sample carries roughly 200,000 distinct CDR3 sequences, about 62% recorded once. Sequenced material: sorted CD4+, CD8+, or CD8+CD57+ T cells (not recorded which) from PBMCs. The receptors were sampled from a human donor with aplastic anemia. Each CDR3 is given with its conserved first and last residue. D genes are given only for firm matches. Some rows have no size entry. The others give once, few or many, or a class for an expanded clone.

V: TRBV4-1; J: TRBJ2-1; size: -; D: -; CDR3: CASSHGRNNEQFF; DNA: TGCGCCAGCAGCCACGGCAGGAACAATGAGCAGTTCTTC
V: TRBV20-1; J: TRBJ1-5; size: -; D: TRBD1; CDR3: CSASKAGQGVRPQHF; DNA: TGCAGTGCTTCTAAGGCGGGACAGGGTGTTCGGCCCCAGCATTTT
V: TRBV24-1; J: TRBJ1-5; size: -; D: -; CDR3: CASSLGVSNQPQHF; DNA: TGTGCCAGCAGTCTCGGAGTTAGCAATCAGCCCCAGCATTTT
V: TRBV6-1; J: TRBJ1-3; size: many; D: -; CDR3: CASSEGIFRDTIYF; DNA: TGTGCCAGCAGTGAAGGGATCTTCCGAGACACCATATATTTT
V: TRBV2; J: TRBJ1-1; size: once; D: -; CDR3: CASSLSGGKGEAFF; DNA: TGTGCCAGCAGTTTATCGGGGGGGAAGGGTGAAGCTTTCTTT
V: TRBV7-6; J: TRBJ2-5; size: -; D: -; CDR3: CASSSQVLQETQYF; DNA: TGTGCCAGCAGCTCCCAGGTTTTACAAGAGACCCAGTACTTC
V: TRBV6-9; J: TRBJ2-1; size: -; D: TRBD1; CDR3: CASSQDRGAFSYNEQFF; DNA: TGTGCCAGCAGTCAAGACAGGGGGGCGTTCTCCTACAATGAGCAGTTCTTC
V: TRBV5-1; J: TRBJ2-7; size: many; D: TRBD1; CDR3: CASTPVPGQASLEQYF; DNA: TGCGCCAGCACTCCCGTCCCGGGACAGGCGTCCCTGGAGCAGTACTTC
V: TRBV15; J: TRBJ2-1; size: -; D: TRBD2; CDR3: CATSRDHSVLAEGNEQFF; DNA: TGTGCCACCAGCAGAGATCACTCCGTACTAGCGGAGGGCAACGAGCAGTTCTTC
V: TRBV15; J: TRBJ1-2; size: -; D: TRBD1; CDR3: CATSSSPTGAYGYTF; DNA: TGTGCCACCAGCTCCAGCCCGACAGGGGCCTATGGCTACACCTTC
V: TRBV7-2; J: TRBJ1-1; size: many; D: -; CDR3: CASSSDHEDRSNTEAFF; DNA: TGTGCCAGCAGCTCCGACCATGAGGACAGATCGAACACTGAAGCTTTCTTT
V: TRBV18; J: TRBJ2-1; size: -; D: TRBD2; CDR3: CASSPWTSGGAVVSYNEQFF; DNA: TGTGCCAGCTCACCATGGACTAGCGGGGGGGCTGTTGTCTCCTACAATGAGCAGTTCTTC
V: TRBV5-1; J: TRBJ2-3; size: many; D: TRBD2; CDR3: CASSTYLAGPTDTQYF; DNA: TGCGCCAGCAGCACCTATTTAGCGGGACCCACAGATACGCAGTATTTT
V: TRBV15; J: TRBJ1-2; size: -; D: TRBD1; CDR3: CATSDPGQPTF; DNA: TGTGCCACCAGCGACCCGGGACAGCCGACCTTC
V: TRBV5-1; J: TRBJ1-1; size: -; D: TRBD1; CDR3: CASSWTGLNTEAFF; DNA: TGCGCCAGCAGCTGGACAGGGCTGAACACTGAAGCTTTCTTT
V: TRBV25-1; J: TRBJ2-1; size: -; D: -; CDR3: CASRQGAYNEQFF; DNA: TGTGCCAGCAGACAGGGTGCCTACAATGAGCAGTTCTTC
V: TRBV7-7; J: TRBJ2-1; size: -; D: -; CDR3: CASSRQHGLSNEQFF; DNA: TGTGCCAGCAGCCGTCAGCATGGGCTAAGCAATGAGCAGTTCTTC
V: TRBV29-1; J: TRBJ1-3; size: -; D: -; CDR3: CSALVGALSGNTIYF; DNA: TGCAGCGCCCTGGTCGGGGCACTCTCTGGAAACACCATATATTTT
V: TRBV24-1; J: TRBJ2-3; size: -; D: -; CDR3: CATSDSGGQTHTDTQYF; DNA: TGTGCCACCAGTGATTCAGGGGGGCAAACACACACAGATACGCAGTATTTT
V: TRBV5-1; J: TRBJ2-7; size: -; D: -; CDR3: CASSLAMGYEQYF; DNA: TGCGCCAGCAGCTTGGCCATGGGCTACGAGCAGTACTTC
V: TRBV7-8; J: TRBJ1-6; size: -; D: -; CDR3: CASSLEGVGKLHF; DNA: TGTGCCAGCAGCTTGGAAGGAGTTGGTAAACTCCACTTT
V: TRBV7-9; J: TRBJ2-5; size: once; D: TRBD2; CDR3: CASSQGTSLIQETQYF; DNA: TGCGCCAGCAGCCAGGGGACTAGCTTAATTCAAGAGACCCAGTACTTC
V: TRBV24-1; J: TRBJ1-2; size: -; D: TRBD1; CDR3: CATSSTGTGHGYTF; DNA: TGTGCCACCAGTAGCACCGGGACAGGGCACGGCTACACCTTC